Presented here are 3 T cell receptor beta chains from one specimen sequenced in a study of blood T cell repertoires in COVID-19. The data were produced by immunoSEQ multiplex PCR, yet TCRdb's version contains in-frame clones alone and is incomplete. The sample includes 110,000 or so clones, about 90% of them seen just once. The source material was peripheral blood. These TCRs come from a human donor in a cohort sampled during active COVID-19.

The chain carries TRBV29-1 and TRBJ2-1; 9 bases line up with TRBD1. Germline CDR1 and CDR2: SQVTM and ANQGSEA. The J segment lost 4 bases and the V segment lost 1 base, leaving 5 bases of the junction unmatched. This CDR3 comprises 15 residues. The CDR3 protein is CSVEGRDRAYNEQFF. The DNA for the CDR3 is TGCAGCGTTGAAGGGCGGGACAGGGCTTACAATGAGCAGTTCTTC.

J is TRBJ1-1 and V is TRBV7-2, with 8 nucleotides matching TRBD1. Losses at the gene ends were 0 bases for V and 5 bases for J; bases not matched to a gene: 5. Germline lookup yields CDR1 SGHTA and CDR2 FQGNSA. This CDR3 is 15 amino acids long. CDR3 coding DNA: TGTGCCAGCAGCTTAGCGGGGACAGGACGAACTGAAGCTTTCTTT. It is translated as CASSLAGTGRTEAFF.

This sequence joins TRBV7-9 and TRBJ1-2; D unclear. The V gene lost 5 bases and the J gene lost 4 bases, with 11 bases spanning the gap. The CDR3 has 13 residues. Per germline, CDR1 SEHNR and CDR2 FQNEAQ (reference sequence). The CDR3 is CASSVDGVYGYTF. The CDR3 region has the DNA TGTGCCAGCAGCGTAGACGGGGTCTATGGCTACACCTTC.